These T cell receptor beta chains were read from a single sample in a study of T cell responses to AZD1222 COVID-19 vaccine. The table came from immunoSEQ multiplex PCR; TCRdb's copy has only in-frame clones and leaves some out. This table has fewer than 120,000 clones, 88% appearing once. The sequences come from peripheral blood, collected on day 0 of AZD1222 vaccination. The receptors shown here come from an adult in good health. CDR3s include the opening cysteine and the closing phenylalanine or tryptophan. Fields, in order: J gene, clone size, V gene, CDR3 length, D gene, CDR3 protein, CDR3 DNA. D genes are given only for firm matches. Clone size is given for some rows only: seen once, a few or many times, or a class if the clone is expanded.

J: TRBJ1-1; size: NA; V: TRBV4-1; length: 13; D: TRBD1; CDR3: CASTPDRLGEAFF; DNA: TGCGCCAGCACCCCGGACAGGTTGGGCGAAGCTTTCTTT
J: TRBJ1-1; size: few; V: TRBV12-3/TRBV12-4; length: 13; D: NA; CDR3: CASSLGRGYQTFF; DNA: TGTGCCAGCAGTTTAGGAAGGGGCTACCAGACTTTCTTT
J: TRBJ2-7; size: NA; V: TRBV27; length: 12; D: TRBD1; CDR3: CASSGTGYEQYF; DNA: TGTGCCAGCAGCGGGACAGGCTACGAGCAGTACTTC
J: TRBJ1-5; size: NA; V: TRBV11-2; length: 16; D: TRBD1; CDR3: CASSLGQGGFNQPQHF; DNA: TGTGCCAGCAGCTTAGGACAGGGAGGTTTCAATCAGCCCCAGCATTTT
J: TRBJ1-2; size: few; V: TRBV11-1; length: 15; D: TRBD1; CDR3: CASSQGQRGNYGYTF; DNA: TGTGCCAGCAGCCAGGGACAGAGGGGCAACTATGGCTACACCTTC
J: TRBJ2-4; size: NA; V: TRBV3-1/TRBV3-2; length: 16; D: TRBD2; CDR3: CASSQDASGAKNIQYF; DNA: TGTGCCAGCAGCCAAGACGCTAGCGGAGCCAAAAACATTCAGTACTTC
J: TRBJ1-1; size: NA; V: TRBV5-1; length: 15; D: TRBD1; CDR3: CASSITGDKNTEAFF; DNA: TGCGCCAGCAGCATCACAGGGGATAAGAACACTGAAGCTTTCTTT
J: TRBJ1-2; size: NA; V: TRBV5-6; length: 13; D: TRBD1; CDR3: CASSIGTGNGYTF; DNA: TGTGCCAGCAGCATCGGGACAGGGAATGGCTACACCTTC
J: TRBJ2-3; size: NA; V: TRBV29-1; length: 13; D: TRBD2; CDR3: CSVGLAATDTQYF; DNA: TGCAGCGTCGGACTAGCGGCCACAGATACGCAGTATTTT
J: TRBJ2-3; size: NA; V: TRBV4-1; length: 15; D: TRBD1; CDR3: CASSPGQGAADTQYF; DNA: TGCGCCAGCAGCCCAGGACAGGGGGCCGCAGATACGCAGTATTTT
J: TRBJ1-2; size: NA; V: TRBV5-8; length: 15; D: TRBD1; CDR3: CASSPGDSPNYGYTF; DNA: TGTGCCAGCAGCCCAGGGGACAGCCCTAACTATGGCTACACCTTC
J: TRBJ1-1; size: NA; V: TRBV6-5; length: 13; D: NA; CDR3: CASSYSQGVEAFF; DNA: TGTGCCAGCAGTTACTCCCAGGGCGTAGAAGCTTTCTTT
J: TRBJ1-3; size: few; V: TRBV27; length: 16; D: NA; CDR3: CASSLTQELYGNTIYF; DNA: TGTGCCAGCAGTTTAACCCAGGAATTGTACGGAAACACCATATATTTT
J: TRBJ1-1; size: few; V: TRBV29-1; length: 13; D: NA; CDR3: CSLGVRGSTEAFF; DNA: TGCAGCCTCGGCGTCCGGGGGAGCACTGAAGCTTTCTTT
J: TRBJ2-7; size: once; V: TRBV4-1; length: 14; D: NA; CDR3: CASSQLTFSYEQYF; DNA: TGCGCCAGCAGCCAACTGACCTTCTCCTACGAGCAGTACTTC
J: TRBJ1-6; size: NA; V: TRBV5-6; length: 14; D: NA; CDR3: CASSFGRLNSPLHF; DNA: TGTGCCAGCAGCTTCGGCAGACTTAATTCACCCCTCCACTTT
J: TRBJ2-1; size: NA; V: TRBV19; length: 17; D: NA; CDR3: CASSSPSGGMGYNEQFF; DNA: TGTGCCAGTAGTAGCCCCTCCGGGGGAATGGGATACAATGAGCAGTTCTTC
J: TRBJ2-2; size: NA; V: TRBV11-2; length: 12; D: NA; CDR3: CASSPPRSGLFF; DNA: TGTGCCAGCAGCCCGCCGCGGTCCGGGCTGTTTTTT
J: TRBJ1-2; size: NA; V: TRBV27; length: 14; D: NA; CDR3: CASSLGTSVSGYTF; DNA: TGTGCCAGCAGTTTAGGCACCAGCGTGTCTGGCTACACCTTC
J: TRBJ1-2; size: NA; V: TRBV29-1; length: 13; D: NA; CDR3: CSVGDRLYDGYTF; DNA: TGCAGCGTGGGGGACCGTTTGTACGATGGCTACACCTTC
J: TRBJ2-7; size: NA; V: TRBV6-5; length: 12; D: NA; CDR3: CASRSTTYEQYF; DNA: TGTGCCAGCAGGTCAACAACCTACGAGCAGTACTTC
J: TRBJ2-5; size: NA; V: TRBV5-1; length: 11; D: NA; CDR3: CASSWEESQYF; DNA: TGCGCCAGCAGCTGGGAGGAGAGCCAGTACTTC
J: TRBJ1-3; size: NA; V: TRBV29-1; length: 13; D: NA; CDR3: CSVGTQKGNTIYF; DNA: TGCAGCGTTGGGACCCAGAAGGGGAACACCATATATTTT
J: TRBJ1-2; size: NA; V: TRBV7-8; length: 15; D: NA; CDR3: CASSLGGAGDYGYTF; DNA: TGTGCCAGCAGCTTAGGCGGGGCCGGAGACTATGGCTACACCTTC
J: TRBJ2-2; size: NA; V: TRBV10-1; length: 18; D: NA; CDR3: CASSESVWGTLATGELFF; DNA: TGCGCCAGCAGTGAGTCGGTCTGGGGGACCCTAGCCACCGGGGAGCTGTTTTTT
J: TRBJ2-7; size: NA; V: TRBV5-4; length: 14; D: TRBD2; CDR3: CASSHPTTGGEQYF; DNA: TGTGCCAGCAGCCACCCAACCACGGGGGGAGAGCAGTACTTC
J: TRBJ1-1; size: NA; V: TRBV10-1; length: 13; D: NA; CDR3: CASRFGQDTEAFF; DNA: TGCGCCAGCCGCTTCGGACAAGACACTGAAGCTTTCTTT
J: TRBJ2-7; size: NA; V: TRBV19; length: 15; D: TRBD1; CDR3: CASSSAGTGQHEQYF; DNA: TGTGCCAGTAGTTCCGCCGGGACAGGTCAACACGAGCAGTACTTC
J: TRBJ2-6; size: NA; V: TRBV7-9; length: 18; D: TRBD1; CDR3: CASSPWGQAGSGANVLTF; DNA: TGTGCCAGCAGCCCCTGGGGACAGGCCGGCTCTGGGGCCAACGTCCTGACTTTC
J: TRBJ1-5; size: few; V: TRBV7-9; length: 15; D: NA; CDR3: CASSSGGQQNQPQHF; DNA: TGTGCCAGCAGCAGTGGAGGGCAGCAGAATCAGCCCCAGCATTTT
J: TRBJ1-2; size: NA; V: TRBV19; length: 15; D: NA; CDR3: CASSSYNPPLDGYTF; DNA: TGTGCCAGTAGTTCCTACAACCCCCCCCTTGATGGCTACACCTTC
J: TRBJ2-1; size: NA; V: TRBV29-1; length: 17; D: TRBD2; CDR3: CSVMQLAGGPRDNEQFF; DNA: TGCAGCGTTATGCAACTAGCGGGAGGGCCCCGGGACAATGAGCAGTTCTTC
J: TRBJ1-1; size: NA; V: TRBV7-9; length: 15; D: NA; CDR3: CASSLAGWTNTEAFF; DNA: TGTGCCAGCAGCTTAGCCGGGTGGACGAACACTGAAGCTTTCTTT
J: TRBJ2-3; size: NA; V: TRBV7-9; length: 17; D: TRBD2; CDR3: CASSTQKRTSGTDTQYF; DNA: TGTGCCAGCAGCACCCAAAAGAGGACTAGCGGCACAGATACGCAGTATTTT
J: TRBJ1-4; size: NA; V: TRBV9; length: 14; D: NA; CDR3: CASSVGTENEKLFF; DNA: TGTGCCAGCAGCGTAGGTACGGAGAATGAAAAACTGTTTTTT
J: TRBJ2-1; size: NA; V: TRBV7-9; length: 15; D: TRBD2; CDR3: CASSLGASGRGEQFF; DNA: TGTGCCAGCAGCTTAGGGGCTAGCGGGAGGGGTGAGCAGTTCTTC
J: TRBJ1-5; size: NA; V: TRBV27; length: 15; D: NA; CDR3: CASSSTRRRGQPQHF; DNA: TGTGCCAGCAGTTCCACGAGAAGACGGGGGCAGCCCCAGCATTTT
J: TRBJ2-7; size: NA; V: TRBV14; length: 15; D: NA; CDR3: CASSPRTEKSYEQYF; DNA: TGTGCCAGCAGCCCCCGGACAGAGAAGTCCTACGAGCAGTACTTC
J: TRBJ1-4; size: once; V: TRBV7-9; length: 14; D: NA; CDR3: CASSLAGGNEKLFF; DNA: TGTGCCAGCAGCTTAGCTGGCGGGAATGAAAAACTGTTTTTT
J: TRBJ1-4; size: NA; V: TRBV10-2; length: 13; D: NA; CDR3: CASRAGIGEKLFF; DNA: TGCGCCAGCAGGGCAGGGATCGGTGAAAAACTGTTTTTT